What follows describes a single T cell receptor beta chain. Its antigen is still unknown. This entry comes from a study of cytomegalovirus exposure and HLA in healthy donors. Overall study findings and caveats: One later analysis, an examination of the 120 validation repertoires, found that first-cohort TCR clusters tended to co-occur in them. Researchers counted around 170 TCR beta chains as cytomegalovirus-associated. There were a few CMV-associated chains whose specificity for CMV antigens was confirmed in vitro.

Profiled with immunoSEQ multiplex PCR; TCRdb holds only in-frame clones, not every one. Here the sample spans 200,000 or so clones, more than 80% being singletons. The CDR3 covers 20 residues. The germline CDR1 and CDR2 sequences are SQVTM and ANQGSEA. V lost 8 bases, J lost 1 base, and 21 bases stayed unmatched. Sequencing used PBMCs. This TCR was recovered from a man aged 18 to 30 in good health and CMV-seropositive. The chain carries TRBV29-1 and TRBJ2-3, with 13 bases lining up with TRBD2. Written as DNA, the CDR3 is TGCAGCCCTGTGTGTAGGGAGGGGACTAGCGGGGCCCCCGGCACAGATACGCAGTATTTT. It translates to CSPVCREGTSGAPGTDTQYF.